These 19 T cell receptor beta chains share one sample of origin, sequenced in a study of T-cell reconstitution after alpha-beta-depleted transplantation in children. Preparation of the TCRbeta library was carried out with unique molecular identifiers. MiXCR, run by TCRdb on the PCR reads, gives a single entry per CDR3 protein. The repertoire includes 200,000 to 300,000 distinct CDR3 sequences, around 13% of them detected once, and 2% to 3% sits in the top ten. The sample was PBMCs from the stem cell graft donor, taken from the stem cell graft. The receptor set was obtained from a human donor who donated a stem cell graft to a child with acute lymphoblastic leukemia.

This clonotype was seen many times. The rearrangement links TRBV11-2 to TRBJ2-5; tentatively, D is TRBD1 (6 bases). This CDR3 is built from 14 residues. From germline, CDR1 is SGHAT and CDR2 FQNNGV. V was pared by 5 bases and J by 5 bases, with 15 bases between. DNA for the CDR3: TGTGCCAGCAGCGTCAGATGGGGGCTGGAGACCCAGTACTTC. Its translation: CASSVRWGLETQYF.

This rearrangement joins TRBV7-2 to TRBJ2-3, with a weak D call TRBD2 (5 bases). From germline, CDR1 is SGHTA and CDR2 FQGNSA. The CDR3 has 16 residues. Trimming stripped 5 bases from V and 4 bases from J, with 19 bases between. The CDR3 bases are TGTGCCAGCAGCCCTTCCGAGCGGAAGGGCGCAGATACGCAGTATTTT. It translates to CASSPSERKGADTQYF.

This clonotype has ten or more counts. The J gene is TRBJ1-2, the V gene TRBV7-8, with D possibly being TRBD1 (6 bases). CDR1 is SGHVS and CDR2 is FQNEAQ in the germline V gene. The V and J ends lost 5 bases and 5 bases respectively, with 21 bases between them. This CDR3 is built from 16 residues. The CDR3 protein is CASSPYRGQPKYGYTF. The CDR3 coding sequence is TGTGCCAGCAGCCCCTACCGGGGACAACCCAAATATGGCTACACCTTC.

This clonotype was seen repeatedly, ten times or more. The chain joins TRBV27 to TRBJ1-2; TRBD1 agrees at 11 bases. The V and J ends lost 5 bases and 7 bases, in that order; junction bases with no gene match: 9. The CDR3 sequence is 15 residues long. Germline V lookup: CDR1 MNHEY, CDR2 SMNVEV (reference sequence). CDR3 DNA: TGTGCCAGCAGTGCCGGGACAGGGGGGATCGGTGGCTACACCTTC. It is translated as CASSAGTGGIGGYTF.

To note about this clonotype: A much larger clone is a single base away; this may be a read error. This sequence joins TRBV7-2 and TRBJ1-3; no firm D call. CDR1 and CDR2 from the germline V gene are SGHTA and FQGNSA. This CDR3 region has 13 residues. CDR3 bases: TGTCCCAGCAGCCCACAGTCTGGAAACACCATATATTTT. Translated, it gives CPSSPQSGNTIYF.

This clonotype was seen at least ten times. V and J are TRBV6-1 and TRBJ2-7; perhaps TRBD2 as D (6 bases). Germline CDR1 and CDR2: MNHNS and SASEGT. The CDR3 loop spans 15 amino acids. V was pared by 6 bases and J by 0 bases, with 15 bases between. CDR3 DNA: TGTGCCAGCAGACAGCGCCCAGCGGGCTCCTACGAGCAGTACTTC. This encodes CASRQRPAGSYEQYF.

This rearrangement joins TRBV7-9 to TRBJ2-7; 8 bases are a match to TRBD2. Germline V gives CDR1 SEHNR, CDR2 FQNEAQ (reference sequence). Trimming at V came to 5 bases and at J to 2 bases, leaving 5 bases not matched to a gene. The CDR3 is 14 amino acids. The CDR3 DNA reads TGTGCCAGCAGCACAACTAGCGGACCCTACGAGCAGTACTTC. Translating it yields CASSTTSGPYEQYF.

This clonotype appeared many times. The rearrangement links TRBV29-1 to TRBJ2-7; unclear D gene. Germline V lookup: CDR1 SQVTM, CDR2 ANQGSEA. Deletions cut 4 bases from V and 0 bases from J, with 7 bases between. The CDR3 has 12 residues. CDR3 sequence reads: CSVALGSYEQYF. Here the CDR3 DNA reads TGCAGCGTTGCCCTCGGCTCCTACGAGCAGTACTTC.

This clonotype has ten or more counts. This chain uses TRBV5-1 with TRBJ1-4; no reliable D call. In germline, CDR1 is SGHRS, CDR2 YFSETQ. V shed 4 bases and J shed 1 base, with 8 bases lying between them. The CDR3 is 14 amino acids. In DNA, the CDR3 is TGCGCCAGCAGCCTGGGAGGAACTAATGAAAAACTGTTTTTT. This codes for CASSLGGTNEKLFF.

This clonotype has a count of ten or more. This chain uses TRBV5-1 with TRBJ2-1; TRBD2 agrees at 7 bases. This CDR3 has 14 residues. Germline V gene lookup returns CDR1 SGHRS and CDR2 YFSETQ. The V gene end was trimmed by 4 bases and the J gene end by 3 bases; junction bases not matched to a gene: 4. The CDR3 DNA sequence: TGCGCCAGCAGCAAGGGAGGGAGCTACAATGAGCAGTTCTTC. Protein product: CASSKGGSYNEQFF.

To note about this clonotype: A read error is possible here, since a much larger clone lies one base away. This rearrangement joins TRBV10-3 to TRBJ2-2; a possible D gene is TRBD1 (6 bases). CDR1 and CDR2 (germline): ENHRY, SYGVKD. The CDR3 totals 16 residues. Trimming cost V 5 bases and J 1 base, with 14 bases left between them. The CDR3 nucleotides are TGTGCCATCAGTAGTAATGGGGGCTTGAACACCGGGGAGCTGTTTTTT. Translated, it gives CAISSNGGLNTGELFF.

This clonotype was seen at least ten times. This chain links TRBV4-3 with TRBJ2-2, with no clear D. Deletions cut 0 bases from V and 5 bases from J, with 10 bases between. This CDR3 contains 15 residues. Germline CDR1 LGHNA, CDR2 YSLEER. CDR3 in DNA: TGCGCCAGCAGCCAAGATCTACCCGGGACCGGGGAGCTGTTTTTT. The encoded protein is CASSQDLPGTGELFF.

At least ten counts were recorded for this clonotype. The chain carries TRBV11-2 and TRBJ2-3; the match to TRBD2 covers 12 bases. After removal of 5 bases from V and 7 bases from J, the junction contained 16 bases not matched to a gene. Germline CDR1 reads SGHAT; CDR2 reads FQNNGV. The CDR3 has 18 amino acids. CDR3 amino acids: CASSPTSGRPPSLYTQYF. CDR3 coding DNA: TGTGCCAGCAGCCCAACTAGCGGGAGGCCTCCGAGTCTCTATACGCAGTATTTT.

This clonotype was picked up a small number of times. This chain connects TRBV28 to TRBJ2-2; 7 nucleotides match TRBD2. In germline, CDR1 is MDHEN, CDR2 SYDVKM. V was clipped by 4 bases and J by 0 bases; unmatched bases: 8. There are 17 residues in the CDR3. The CDR3 spells CASSSPGGSSNTGELFF. CDR3 bases: TGTGCCAGCAGTTCCCCCGGGGGGTCATCGAACACCGGGGAGCTGTTTTTT.

This clonotype has a count of ten or more. This chain links TRBV27 with TRBJ2-7; D unclear. The germline CDR1 and CDR2 sequences are MNHEY and SMNVEV (reference sequence). Trimming removed 0 bases from V and 6 bases from J, with 15 bases in between. The CDR3 runs 15 residues. For the CDR3, the DNA is TGTGCCAGCAGTTTATCGGGGTTACCTAAGAGCGAGCAGTACTTC. This gives the protein CASSLSGLPKSEQYF.

There are many counts of this clonotype. The rearrangement joins TRBV5-8 to TRBJ2-2, with D perhaps matching TRBD1 or TRBD2 (5 bases each). Trimming took off 4 bases at V and 4 bases at J, with 11 bases between the two ends. Germline lookup yields CDR1 SGHTS and CDR2 YDEGEE. There are 14 residues in the CDR3. The DNA of the CDR3 is TGTGCCAGCAGCCTGAGGGGATCCACCGGGGAGCTGTTTTTT. Protein product: CASSLRGSTGELFF.

Note on this clonotype: A much larger clone sits a single nucleotide away, making a read error possible. This chain joins TRBV28 and TRBJ2-7, with D unresolved. The ends were cut back, 6 bases at V and 3 bases at J, with 12 bases in the middle. There are 13 residues in the CDR3. CDR1 and CDR2 from the germline V gene are MDHEN and SYDVKM. The CDR3 bases are TGTGCCAGCAGGTCCGACGTAGACTACGAGCAGTACTTC. Protein product: CASRSDVDYEQYF.

This clonotype was detected ten times or more. The rearrangement uses TRBV28 and TRBJ1-3, with 10 bases fitting TRBD1. This CDR3 is 15 amino acids long. In germline, CDR1 is MDHEN, CDR2 SYDVKM. V lost 2 bases, J lost 8 bases, and 6 bases stayed unmatched. The CDR3, as DNA: TGTGCCAGCAGTTTACCGGGACAGGGGATGTACACCATATATTTT. Translated, it gives CASSLPGQGMYTIYF.

This clonotype has at least ten counts. J is TRBJ2-7 and V is TRBV13, with TRBD2 matching over 10 bases. This CDR3 spans 17 amino acids. After removal of 1 base from V and 2 bases from J, the junction contained 8 bases not matched to a gene. The V gene's germline CDR1 is PRHDT and CDR2 FYEKMQ (reference sequence). The CDR3 loop is CASSLVPSGGHPYEQYF. In DNA, the CDR3 is TGTGCCAGCAGCTTAGTGCCTAGCGGGGGACACCCCTACGAGCAGTACTTC.